This TCR beta chain was captured in a study of technical replicates of blood from a handful of donors (dated by TCRdb to 2016 to 2017). Library preparation employed the immunoSEQ multiplex PCR assay. TCRdb limited this immuneACCESS table to in-frame rearrangements with V and J called. A share of clones is missing; checked studies link under half to unresolved V genes, and the rest is unexplained. The sample table lists 75,000 to 100,000 clones, 75% to 95% of them with a count of one. Together, the top ten hold 0.27% of the sample. The germline V gene encodes CDR1 SQVTM and CDR2 ANQGSEA. The CDR3 has 16 amino acids, counting the end cysteine and phenylalanine. The read is trimmed to its CDR3 DNA, 48 bases read in frame from base 1. Deletion took 4 bases off V and 6 bases off J, with a span of 21 bases between the germline ends. Remarks on this clone: Its binding antigen is unknown. Nothing much larger sits one base from this clone, and base qualities are not available.

Sequences were obtained from T cells isolated from PBMCs. This receptor was identified in a human donor in good health. The rearranged chain carries TRBV29-1 and TRBJ2-2; the D gene is perhaps TRBD2, on 6 matching bases. The CDR3 region has the sequence CSVVFRESINPGELFF. The base sequence is TGCAGCGTTGTTTTTCGGGAGTCCATCAACCCCGGGGAGCTGTTTTTT.